The clone carrying this T cell receptor (beta chain) was seen more than once but under ten times. The antigen is not known. The CDR3 consists of 16 residues. V was pared by 5 bases and J by 1 base, with 11 bases of the junction left unmatched. The data were obtained in a study of T cells in Graves' hyperthyroidism and ophthalmopathy. Overall study context: It was at initial diagnosis, before any treatment, that peripheral blood was collected. The study, taken as a whole, reports: In validation, the model predicted ophthalmopathy. These predictions came a median roughly 7.1 months before onset. Blood shared most expanded thyroid clonotypes above 0.001.

Diagnosis relied on clinical symptoms, serum thyroxine and TRAb, thyroid ultrasound and orbital computed tomography. Amplification of TCR beta CDR3 regions used RNA as the template. The primer set for the first-round RT-PCR of the TCR CDR3 was HTBI. A single record per CDR3 protein comes from TCRdb applying MiXCR to the multiplex PCR reads. The sample holds hundreds of thousands of distinct CDR3 sequences, about 14% seen once. The source of this sequence is a young woman with Graves' hyperthyroidism. The genes are TRBV12-3 or TRBV12-4 and TRBJ2-7; 7 bases agree with TRBD2. What was sequenced was blood. The CDR3 here is CASSNLRGLPSYEQYF. CDR3 sequence (DNA): TGTGCCAGCAGTAACCTGAGGGGACTACCTTCCTACGAGCAGTACTTC.